These 4 T cell receptor beta chains came from one sample sequenced in a study of breast tumors, draining lymph nodes, adjacent tissues (dated by TCRdb to about 2016). Libraries were prepared through multiplex PCR. Sequencing relied on an Illumina HiSeq 2000. The public reads were reprocessed in TCRdb via fastp at Q25 and MiXCR, keeping in-frame beta chains. Identical CDR3 protein sequences are pooled into one entry, listed with their most common genes and DNA. The sample table records some 150,000 distinct CDR3 sequences; 20% to 25% of these occur just once. Of the sample, roughly 2.8% is held by the ten largest clones. Lymph node samples came from the axillary draining lymph nodes of breast cancer patients. Sequencing was carried out using axillary lymph node tissue. All receptors derive from a female donor with breast cancer. Some clones in this sample may be carry-over from other donors' samples.

The V call is TRBV3-1, the J call TRBJ1-3; D is unclear. The CDR3 spans 13 residues. V dropped 3 bases and J dropped 0 bases, with 3 bases sitting between them. CDR1 is LGHDT and CDR2 is YNNKEL in the germline V gene (reference sequence). CDR3 sequence: CASSHLSGNTIYF. CDR3 nucleotide sequence: TGTGCCAGCAGCCACCTCTCTGGAAACACCATATATTTT.

Comments on this clonotype: A much larger clone differs by one base, so this may be a read error. The gene calls are TRBV20-1 and TRBJ2-2; D gene ambiguous. The CDR3 has 11 amino acids. Per germline, CDR1 DFQATT and CDR2 SNEGSKA (reference sequence). The CDR3, as DNA: TGCGGTGCTAGAGTAACCGGGGAGCTGTTTTTT. It codes for CGARVTGELFF.

The sample holds many counts of this clonotype. CDR3 nucleotide sequence: TGCAGTGCTAGACCGGGACACAAGAATGAAAAACTGTTTTTT. Translation gives CSARPGHKNEKLFF. V and J are TRBV20-1 and TRBJ1-4; D might be TRBD1 (6 bases). V was trimmed by 2 bases and J by 5 bases, leaving 12 bases between them. CDR3 length: 14 residues. Germline loops: CDR1 DFQATT, CDR2 SNEGSKA (reference sequence).

This clonotype has only a few counts. This chain links TRBV20-1 with TRBJ2-5, with D possibly TRBD1 on 6 matching bases. V lost 6 bases to trimming and J lost 4 bases, with 12 bases between them. The CDR3 totals 12 residues. The germline V gene has CDR1 DFQATT and CDR2 SNEGSKA (reference sequence). As DNA, the CDR3 is TGCAGTGCCACCGACAGGATAGAGACCCAGTACTTC. Translating it yields CSATDRIETQYF.